This T cell receptor (beta chain) was profiled in a study of shared clonotypes between healthy human individuals. Some clones are missing from TCRdb's copy, which holds only in-frame ones; the method was immunoSEQ multiplex PCR. The repertoire holds some 790,000 clones, with around 77% as singletons. Trimming took off 5 bases at V and 0 bases at J, with 11 bases between the two ends. The V gene's germline CDR1 is SGHTA and CDR2 FQGNSA. CDR3 size: 15 residues. V gene TRBV7-2 combines with J gene TRBJ2-1, with TRBD1 as a possible D gene (6 bases). The sample taken for sequencing was memory CD4+ T cells sorted from blood. The subset is: CD45RA-negative fraction. The receptor comes from a woman aged 30 to 39 in good health. CDR3 in amino acids: CASSRTEHSYNEQFF. In DNA form, the CDR3 reads TGTGCCAGCAGCCGGACAGAGCACTCCTACAATGAGCAGTTCTTC.